This passage covers 13 T cell receptor beta chains from one sample sequenced in a study of T cell responses to AZD1222 COVID-19 vaccine. The repertoire was sequenced with immunoSEQ multiplex PCR; TCRdb's copy has only in-frame clones and lacks some. This table holds about 5,000 clones, 70% to 90% found once. This sample comprised peripheral blood, obtained 28 days after the second AZD1222 dose. Source of these receptors: an adult who received the AZD1222 COVID-19 vaccine.

The chain uses TRBV24-1 and TRBJ2-6, with a weak D call TRBD1 (6 bases). Germline assignment: CDR1 KGHDR and CDR2 SFDVKD. The ends were cut back, 4 bases at V and 1 base at J, with 13 bases in the middle. The CDR3 is made up of 17 amino acids. In DNA form, the CDR3 reads TGTGCCACCAGTGACCCTTTTAGGGGGTCTGGGGCCAACGTCCTGACTTTC. Its translation: CATSDPFRGSGANVLTF.

The V gene is TRBV30, the J gene TRBJ1-4; unclear D gene. The V gene's germline CDR1 is GTSNPN and CDR2 SVGIG (reference sequence). The CDR3 runs to 15 residues. The ends were cut back, 0 bases at V and 8 bases at J, with 16 bases in the middle. CDR3 coding DNA: TGTGCCTGGAGTGTAGCCACGGACCTCATAGAAAAACTGTTTTTT. Amino acid sequence: CAWSVATDLIEKLFF.

The V call is TRBV18, the J call TRBJ1-2, with D possibly matching TRBD1 (5 bases). Germline loops: CDR1 KGHSH, CDR2 LQKENI. CDR3 length equals 16 residues. V was trimmed by 3 bases and J by 4 bases, leaving 18 bases between them. The CDR3 bases are TGTGCCAGCTCACCTTCCGGGGGAGCCTCTAGCTATGGCTACACCTTC. It specifies CASSPSGGASSYGYTF.

This chain uses TRBV12-3 or TRBV12-4 with TRBJ2-7, with TRBD1 matching over 9 bases. Trimming cost V 3 bases and J 5 bases; bases outside gene matches: 2. The CDR3 is made up of 13 amino acids. The DNA for the CDR3 is TGTGCCAGCAGTTTGGACAGGGGAAACGAGCAGTACTTC. It specifies CASSLDRGNEQYF.

The chain employs TRBV5-1 and TRBJ1-4; TRBD1 aligns across 8 bases. The CDR3 sequence is 16 residues long. V dropped 4 bases and J dropped 2; count of bases not matched to a gene: 7. Germline-derived CDR1 and CDR2 are SGHRS and YFSETQ. The CDR3 DNA reads as TGCGCCAGCAGCACCGGACAGGGAGGTACTAATGAAAAACTGTTTTTT. This codes for CASSTGQGGTNEKLFF. Full variable domain (outside the CDR3, taken from reference TRBV5-1 and TRBJ1-4): KAGVTQTPRYLIKTRGQQVTLSCSPISGHRSVSWYQQTPGQGLQFLFEYFSETQRNKGNFPGRFSGRQFSNSRSEMNVSTLELGDSALYLCASSTGQGGTNEKLFFGSGTQLSVL.

DNA for the CDR3: TGTGCCAGCAGTTCGGGACAGCTCCGCTCCTACGAGCAGTACTTC. It yields the protein CASSSGQLRSYEQYF. The gene calls are TRBV6-6 and TRBJ2-7, with 7 positions matching TRBD1. Trimming took 4 bases from V and 0 from J; bases not matched to a gene: 6. CDR1 is MNHNY, CDR2 SVGAGI, per germline (reference sequence). This CDR3 spans 15 amino acids.

This clone was observed a single time. The rearrangement joins TRBV11-2 to TRBJ2-7, with TRBD2 matching 9 bases. The CDR3 has 18 amino acids. The junction had 11 bases not matched to a gene; V was cut back by 0 bases and J by 2 bases. CDR1 and CDR2 (germline): SGHAT, FQNNGV. The CDR3, as DNA: TGTGCCAGCAGCTTAGACGGAGGGTTTTCTAGCGGGGCCTACGAGCAGTACTTC. Protein: CASSLDGGFSSGAYEQYF.

V gene TRBV7-8 combines with J gene TRBJ1-2; D not resolved. The V end lost 5 bases, the J end lost 0 bases, and 7 bases lay between the germline ends. CDR1 and CDR2 (germline): SGHVS, FQNEAQ. The CDR3 runs to 13 residues. CDR3 bases: TGTGCCAGCAGCCTGAGGACTAACTATGGCTACACCTTC. This codes for CASSLRTNYGYTF.

The gene calls are TRBV19 and TRBJ1-6; 8 positions match TRBD1. This CDR3 spans 14 amino acids. V was pared by 4 bases and J by 7 bases, with 3 bases of the junction left unmatched. Germline CDR1 LNHDA, CDR2 SQIVND (reference sequence). The CDR3 region is CASSTWTGNSPLHF. CDR3 in DNA: TGTGCCAGTAGTACCTGGACAGGGAATTCACCCCTCCACTTT.

This chain joins TRBV3-1 (or the pseudogene TRBV3-2) and TRBJ1-1, with D tentatively TRBD1 (5 bases). CDR1 LGHDT and CDR2 YNNKEL come from the germline V gene (reference sequence). With 2 bases removed from V and 2 bases from J, the gap between germline ends came to 9 bases. CDR3 length: 14 residues. CDR3 nucleotide sequence: TGTGCCAGCAGCCAACCCCAGGGAAACACTGAAGCTTTCTTT. Translated, it gives CASSQPQGNTEAFF.

The CDR3 loop reads CASSFRGLGGDTQYF. Here the CDR3 DNA reads TGTGCCAGCAGCTTCAGGGGACTAGGTGGAGATACGCAGTATTTT. This chain uses TRBV5-4 with TRBJ2-3; 8 bases line up with TRBD2. The CDR3 extends over 15 amino acids. J was trimmed by 5 bases and V by 2 bases; bases with no gene match: 7. CDR1 is SGHNT, CDR2 YYREEE, per germline (reference sequence).

V usage is TRBV5-1 and J usage is TRBJ2-2; 12 nucleotides line up with TRBD2. The V and J ends lost 4 bases and 2 bases, in that order; junction bases with no gene match: 3. CDR1 and CDR2 from the germline V gene are SGHRS and YFSETQ. CDR3 length: 16 amino acids. CDR3 nucleotides: TGCGCCAGCAGCGGTGGACTAGCGGGAAACACCGGGGAGCTGTTTTTT. It specifies CASSGGLAGNTGELFF.

The chain is built from TRBV7-2 and TRBJ1-6; perhaps TRBD1 as D (5 bases). The CDR3 is made up of 15 amino acids. Trimming cost V 6 bases and J 5 bases, with 14 bases left between them. The germline CDR1 and CDR2 sequences are SGHTA and FQGNSA. The CDR3 bases are TGTGCCAGCAGACAGGTGGCAGGGAATAATTCACCCCTCCACTTT. Translated: CASRQVAGNNSPLHF.